This T cell receptor (beta chain) stems from a study of cytomegalovirus exposure and HLA in healthy donors. General study points: In a later analysis, 17,000 or so TCR beta sequences were associated with HLA alleles at 0.05 false discovery rate.

With respect to this clone: Its target is unknown.

The V and J ends lost 4 bases and 3 bases, in that order; junction bases with no gene match: 4. The CDR3 totals 14 residues. Germline V gives CDR1 SGHAT, CDR2 FQNNGV. PCR amplification relied on 60 Vbeta primers (plus 13 Jbeta primers). The method was immunoSEQ multiplex PCR; TCRdb's version includes in-frame clones alone and lacks a portion of them. The sample carries 150,000 to 200,000 clones, around 75% recorded once. The sequence was collected from a man aged 18 to 29 in good health and CMV-seropositive. The chain joins TRBV11-2 to TRBJ1-2; 8 bases are a match to TRBD1. Sequences were obtained from PBMCs. The CDR3 bases are TGTGCCAGCAGCTCGGACAGGGACTACTATGGCTACACCTTC. This sequence encodes CASSSDRDYYGYTF. The whole variable domain, filled in from reference TRBV11-2 and TRBJ1-2, reads EAGVAQSPRYKIIEKRQSVAFWCNPISGHATLYWYQQILGQGPKLLIQFQNNGVVDDSQLPKDRFSAERLKGVDSTLKIQPAKLEDSAVYLCASSSDRDYYGYTFGSGTRLTVV.